The 28 T cell receptor beta chains below all came from one sample that was sequenced in a study of molecular identifiers for immune sequencing clone quantification. One entry per CDR3 protein, called by TCRdb with MiXCR from the PCR reads. The data show some 650,000 distinct CDR3 sequences, with roughly 21% seen just once and 0.85% held by the top ten. Sample: naive CD8+ T cells from blood, with Jurkat cell RNA spiked in. Subset in this sample: FACS-sorted CD8+CD4-CCR7+CD45RA+ naive T cells. These receptor sequences come from a human donor in good health. Some libraries in this study had Jurkat cell RNA spiked in.

This clonotype came up many times. This chain uses TRBV27 with TRBJ2-7; D uncertain. The CDR3 consists of 15 residues. Deletions cut 2 bases from V and 2 bases from J, with 13 bases between. Germline assignment: CDR1 MNHEY and CDR2 SMNVEV (reference sequence). The CDR3 sequence is CASSLGPGPTYEQYF. In DNA, the CDR3 is TGTGCCAGCAGTTTAGGTCCCGGGCCTACCTACGAGCAGTACTTC.

This clonotype was found many times. This chain joins TRBV14 and TRBJ2-7; 7 nucleotides agree with TRBD2. Germline V gene sequence: CDR1 SGHDN, CDR2 FVKESK. The CDR3 loop spans 15 amino acids. The junction had 2 bases not matched to a gene; V was cut back by 0 bases and J by 0 bases. This chain's CDR3 is CASSQEGGSSYEQYF. Here the CDR3 DNA reads TGTGCCAGCAGCCAAGAGGGCGGGAGCTCCTACGAGCAGTACTTC.

This clonotype was detected many times. The chain has TRBV7-9 and TRBJ1-1, with D maybe TRBD1 (6 bases). V was cut by 8 bases and J by 4 bases, with 14 bases left in between. This CDR3 spans 13 amino acids. Per the germline V gene, CDR1 is SEHNR and CDR2 is FQNEAQ (reference sequence). Here the CDR3 reads CASWGGLGTEAFF. DNA for the CDR3: TGTGCCAGCTGGGGGGGGCTCGGCACTGAAGCTTTCTTT.

A word on this clonotype: It may be a read error: a sequence one base away is much more abundant. This chain links TRBV24-1 with TRBJ2-5, with 10 bases identical to TRBD2. Germline-derived CDR1 and CDR2 are KGHDR and SFDVKD. Trimming took 9 bases from V and 5 from J; bases not matched to a gene: 11. The CDR3 is 15 amino acids. The CDR3 region has the DNA TGTGCCACCTTACGGGGTACTAGCGGGACTGAGACCCAGTACTTC. Residues: CATLRGTSGTETQYF.

This clonotype appeared many times. This chain connects TRBV12-3 or TRBV12-4 to TRBJ1-1, with D perhaps TRBD1 (6 bases). This CDR3 spans 12 amino acids. V was trimmed by 1 base and J by 11 bases, leaving 11 bases between them. This chain's CDR3 is CASSLGGPVAFF. The CDR3 nucleotides are TGTGCCAGCAGTTTAGGGGGGCCGGTGGCTTTCTTT.

In its sample, this clonotype was seen many times. CDR3: CASSFPSGRGPDTQYF. The CDR3 DNA reads TGTGCCAGCAGTTTTCCTAGCGGGAGAGGCCCAGATACGCAGTATTTT. V gene TRBV28 combines with J gene TRBJ2-3; TRBD2 aligns across 10 bases. Germline V CDR1 and CDR2: MDHEN, SYDVKM. V shed 3 bases, J shed 4 bases, and the junction held 7 bases outside the gene matches. CDR3 length equals 16 residues.

This clonotype has ten or more counts. This chain joins TRBV6-5 and TRBJ2-7; D gene uncertain. The CDR3 length is 14 residues. Trimming removed 2 bases at V and 4 bases at J, with 12 bases between. Germline values: CDR1 MNHEY, CDR2 SVGAGI. The CDR3 protein is CASSYESGVYEQYF. DNA for the CDR3: TGTGCCAGCAGTTACGAGTCTGGGGTATACGAGCAGTACTTC.

This clonotype was counted at least ten times. A read error may account for a junction end that differs from germline. The chain is built from TRBV19 and TRBJ1-5; possible D gene TRBD1, 6 bases. CDR1 is LNHDA, CDR2 SQIVND, per germline (reference sequence). This CDR3 is 16 amino acids long. This CDR3 is CASSIGGSYSSQPQHF. Here the CDR3 DNA reads TGTGCCAGTAGTATCGGGGGCAGCTATAGCAGTCAGCCCCAGCATTTT.

The rearrangement links TRBV7-2 to TRBJ2-1; 7 bases are shared with TRBD1. V lost 4 bases to trimming and J lost 3 bases; unmatched junction nucleotides: 6. Germline V gene data show CDR1 as SGHTA and CDR2 as FQGNSA. CDR3 length: 15 amino acids. The CDR3 coding sequence is TGTGCCAGCAGCTACGGGACAGCCGGCTACAATGAGCAGTTCTTC. It yields the protein CASSYGTAGYNEQFF.

This clonotype has a count of ten or more. The chain recombines TRBV27 with TRBJ2-7; 7 bases agree with TRBD2. The V and J ends lost 5 bases and 3 bases, in that order; junction bases with no gene match: 7. Germline values: CDR1 MNHEY, CDR2 SMNVEV (reference sequence). The CDR3 covers 14 residues. In DNA form, the CDR3 reads TGTGCCAGCAGTCCGGGACTAACCCTCTACGAGCAGTACTTC. Protein sequence: CASSPGLTLYEQYF.

Many counts were recorded for this clonotype. V gene TRBV28 combines with J gene TRBJ2-3, with D tentatively TRBD2 (5 bases). Germline lookup yields CDR1 MDHEN and CDR2 SYDVKM. This CDR3 has 13 amino acids. Between the trimmed V and J ends, which lost 3 bases and 3 bases, there was a span of 7 bases. The CDR3 region has the DNA TGTGCCAGCAGTTTCGGACTTACAGATACGCAGTATTTT. Its translation is CASSFGLTDTQYF.

This clonotype showed up many times. This chain links TRBV4-2 with TRBJ2-5; D not certain. The germline gives CDR1 LGHNA, CDR2 YNFKEQ. This CDR3 is built from 16 residues. The V gene lost 1 base and the J gene lost 3 bases, with 15 bases spanning the gap. The chain's CDR3 is CASSQVPLTTKETQYF. The CDR3 bases are TGTGCCAGCAGCCAAGTACCCCTTACAACGAAAGAGACCCAGTACTTC.

This chain connects TRBV27 to TRBJ2-1; D unclear. Germline CDR1 and CDR2: MNHEY and SMNVEV (reference sequence). The CDR3 has 13 amino acids. The V gene lost 5 bases and the J gene lost 8 bases, with 13 bases spanning the gap. This chain's CDR3 is CASSPSPRHEQFF. Here the CDR3 DNA reads TGTGCCAGCAGTCCCTCACCCCGACATGAGCAGTTCTTC.

Concerning this clonotype itself: The CDR3 carries no conserved terminal phenylalanine or tryptophan, so it likely arises from a read error. CDR3 loop: CASSQDFGVRGPNQPQHS. CDR3 DNA: TGCGCCAGCAGCCAAGATTTTGGGGTTAGGGGCCCCAATCAGCCCCAGCATTCT. The chain links TRBV4-3 to TRBJ1-5; maybe TRBD1 (5 bases). Germline V CDR1 and CDR2: LGHNA, YSLEER. V lost 0 bases and J 3 bases, leaving 18 bases between the germline ends. The CDR3 covers 18 residues.

The sample holds many counts of this clonotype. The chain joins TRBV2 to TRBJ1-1; tentative D call: TRBD1 (5 bases). V was cut by 10 bases and J by 9 bases, with 9 bases left in between. Germline V lookup: CDR1 SNHLY, CDR2 FYNNEI. This CDR3 contains 9 residues. CDR3 residues: CAIGQQAFF. The DNA for the CDR3 is TGTGCCATCGGACAACAAGCTTTCTTT.

As to this clonotype: A read error is possible here, since a much larger clone lies one base away. J is TRBJ1-5 and V is TRBV3-1; 10 bases align to TRBD1. Per germline, CDR1 LGHDT and CDR2 YNNKEL (reference sequence). This CDR3 contains 14 residues. CDR3 DNA sequence: TGTGCCAGCGGCCAAGGACAGGGGGATCAGCCCCAGCATTTT. Residues: CASGQGQGDQPQHF.

With respect to this clonotype: A much larger clone lies a single base off, so this may be a read error. The chain links TRBV27 to TRBJ2-7, with D unresolved. Deletions cut 6 bases from V and 2 bases from J, with 14 bases between. The V gene's germline CDR1 is MNHEY and CDR2 SMNVEV (reference sequence). This CDR3 comprises 14 residues. The CDR3 DNA sequence: TGTGCCAGCAGACCCAGACTGCGCCCCTACGAGCAGTACTTC. Residues: CASRPRLRPYEQYF.

This clonotype was seen more than once but under ten times. The chain carries TRBV14 and TRBJ1-1; unclear D gene. Trimming took 0 bases from V and 5 from J, leaving 16 bases between them. The CDR3 sequence is 16 residues long. Germline V CDR1 and CDR2: SGHDN, FVKESK. CDR3 amino acids: CASSQDIVRLGTEAFF. In DNA form, the CDR3 reads TGTGCCAGCAGCCAAGATATTGTCAGGTTAGGTACTGAAGCTTTCTTT.

This clonotype was recorded many times. CDR3 sequence reads: CASGTGVGQPQHF. The CDR3, as DNA: TGTGCTAGTGGTACAGGGGTAGGTCAGCCCCAGCATTTT. The chain links TRBV12-5 to TRBJ1-5; TRBD1 matches 7 bases. J gave up 6 bases and V 5 bases, and 4 bases lay outside the gene matches. The CDR3 is 13 residues long. Germline V gene lookup returns CDR1 LGHNT and CDR2 FRNRAP.

The V call is TRBV19, the J call TRBJ1-1; D ambiguous. The ends were cut back, 5 bases at V and 5 bases at J, with 18 bases in the middle. This CDR3 is 15 amino acids long. CDR1 is LNHDA and CDR2 is SQIVND in the germline V gene (reference sequence). The CDR3 DNA sequence: TGTGCCAGTAGTCCATTCGGACGTAAAGGGACTGAAGCTTTCTTT. Amino acid sequence: CASSPFGRKGTEAFF.

This clonotype was counted ten times or more. The chain carries TRBV11-2 and TRBJ2-7; 7 bases are a match to TRBD2. CDR1 is SGHAT and CDR2 is FQNNGV in the germline V gene. This CDR3 has 15 residues. The V segment lost 5 bases and the J segment 0 bases; nucleotides outside the gene matches: 7. CDR3: CASSTTSLSSYEQYF. CDR3 nucleotides: TGTGCCAGCAGCACGACTAGCCTTAGCTCCTACGAGCAGTACTTC.

The sample holds many counts of this clonotype. V gene TRBV4-1 combines with J gene TRBJ1-2; 7 bases map to TRBD1. Germline-derived CDR1 and CDR2 are MGHRA and YSYEKL. The junction had 8 bases not matched to a gene; V was cut back by 1 base and J by 6 bases. This CDR3 comprises 15 residues. The CDR3 DNA sequence: TGCGCCAGCAGCCAAGGAGCGACAGGGACGAATGGCTACACCTTC. Protein product: CASSQGATGTNGYTF.

This clonotype was seen a few times. V gene TRBV27 combines with J gene TRBJ1-1; a weak D match, TRBD1 (6 bases). This CDR3 is 14 amino acids long. The ends were cut back, 0 bases at V and 8 bases at J, with 13 bases in the middle. Germline V lookup: CDR1 MNHEY, CDR2 SMNVEV (reference sequence). CDR3 region: CASSLSFGGREAFF. The CDR3 DNA follows: TGTGCCAGCAGTTTATCGTTCGGGGGGCGAGAAGCTTTCTTT.

This clonotype came up many times. The CDR3 protein is CASSPLGSAGDTQYF. The CDR3 bases are TGTGCCAGCAGCCCCCTTGGGTCGGCGGGAGATACGCAGTATTTT. The gene calls are TRBV13 and TRBJ2-3, with D perhaps TRBD2 (5 bases). There are 15 residues in the CDR3. CDR1 and CDR2 (germline): PRHDT, FYEKMQ (reference sequence). Trimming removed 5 bases from V and 5 bases from J, with 17 bases in between.

This chain joins TRBV19 and TRBJ2-5; TRBD1 is a possible D gene (6 bases). Per germline, CDR1 LNHDA and CDR2 SQIVND (reference sequence). CDR3 size: 15 residues. V lost 4 bases and J lost 1, with 13 bases in between. The CDR3 reads CASSTRDMSQETQYF. CDR3 in DNA: TGTGCCAGTAGTACCCGGGACATGAGCCAAGAGACCCAGTACTTC.

The CDR3 is CASSQHSSYNEQFF. CDR3 DNA sequence: TGCGCCAGCAGCCAACATAGCTCCTACAATGAGCAGTTCTTC. V and J are TRBV4-3 and TRBJ2-1; D unresolved. The length of the CDR3 is 14 residues. V dropped 2 bases and J dropped 0 bases, with 5 bases sitting between them. The V gene's germline CDR1 is LGHNA and CDR2 YSLEER.

At least ten counts were recorded for this clonotype. The chain employs TRBV21-1 and TRBJ2-3; the table's D call of TRBD2 was not tested on the DNA. TRBV21-1 is a known pseudogene. CDR3 length: 16 residues. CDR3 nucleotide sequence: TGTGCCAGCAGGGCTCTAGCGGGGGGCCGGCCAGATACGCAGTATTTT. Residues: CASRALAGGRPDTQYF.

The V call is TRBV3-1, the J call TRBJ2-7; TRBD1 aligns across 8 bases. Germline CDR1 and CDR2: LGHDT and YNNKEL (reference sequence). V lost 4 bases and J lost 4; bases outside the gene matches: 9. The CDR3 covers 15 residues. The chain's CDR3 is CASSPGGASRYEQYF. Here the CDR3 DNA reads TGTGCCAGCAGCCCAGGGGGCGCGTCTCGTTACGAGCAGTACTTC.